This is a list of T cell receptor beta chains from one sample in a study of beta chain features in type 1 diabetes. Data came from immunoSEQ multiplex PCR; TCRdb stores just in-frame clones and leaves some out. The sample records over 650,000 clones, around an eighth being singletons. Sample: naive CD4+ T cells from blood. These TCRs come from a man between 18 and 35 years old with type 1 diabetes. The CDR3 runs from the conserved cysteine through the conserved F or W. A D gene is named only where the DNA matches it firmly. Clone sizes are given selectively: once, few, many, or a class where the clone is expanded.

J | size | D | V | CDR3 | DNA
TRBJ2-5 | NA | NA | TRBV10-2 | CASSEQGRTRTQYF | TGCGCCAGCAGTGAGCAGGGTCGGACGAGGACCCAGTACTTC
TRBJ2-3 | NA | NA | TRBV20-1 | CSARLGDTQYF | TGCAGTGCTAGGTTAGGAGATACGCAGTATTTT
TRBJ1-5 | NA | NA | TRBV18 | CASSGSPVDSNQPQHF | TGTGCCAGCTCAGGTTCACCCGTCGATAGCAATCAGCCCCAGCATTTT
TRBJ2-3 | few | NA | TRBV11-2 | CASSLGPDTQYF | TGTGCCAGCAGCTTAGGTCCAGATACGCAGTATTTT
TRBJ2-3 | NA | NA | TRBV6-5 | CASSPSTDTQYF | TGTGCCAGCAGCCCTAGCACAGATACGCAGTATTTT
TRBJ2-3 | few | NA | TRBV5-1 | CASSLDRPTDTQYF | TGCGCCAGCAGCTTGGACAGGCCCACAGATACGCAGTATTTT
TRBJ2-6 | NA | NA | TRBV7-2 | CASSPPGGANVLTF | TGTGCCAGCAGCCCCCCGGGGGGGGCCAACGTCCTGACTTTC
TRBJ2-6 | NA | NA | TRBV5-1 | CASSATVSGANVLTF | TGCGCCAGCAGCGCCACAGTCTCTGGGGCCAACGTCCTGACTTTC
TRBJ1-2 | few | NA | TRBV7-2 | CASSLVGVGAVGYTF | TGTGCCAGCAGCTTAGTGGGCGTAGGGGCTGTTGGCTACACCTTC
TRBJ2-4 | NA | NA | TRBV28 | CASSTAGDKNIQYF | TGTGCCAGCAGTACAGCCGGTGACAAAAACATTCAGTACTTC
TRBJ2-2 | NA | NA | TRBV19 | CASSQGAYTGELFF | TGTGCCAGTAGTCAAGGGGCCTACACCGGGGAGCTGTTTTTT
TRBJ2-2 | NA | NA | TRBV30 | CAWITETGELFF | TGTGCCTGGATAACAGAGACCGGGGAGCTGTTTTTT
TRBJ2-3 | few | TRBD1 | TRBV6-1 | CASSATGWADTQYF | TGTGCCAGCAGTGCGACAGGGTGGGCAGATACGCAGTATTTT
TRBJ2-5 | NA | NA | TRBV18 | CASSPVTQETQYF | TGTGCCAGCTCACCGGTGACGCAAGAGACCCAGTACTTC
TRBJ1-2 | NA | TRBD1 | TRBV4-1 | CASSQDTGAYGYTF | TGCGCCAGCAGCCAAGACACAGGGGCCTATGGCTACACCTTC
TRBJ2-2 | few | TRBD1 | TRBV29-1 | CSVGQGASNTGELFF | TGCAGCGTCGGGCAGGGGGCCTCAAACACCGGGGAGCTGTTTTTT
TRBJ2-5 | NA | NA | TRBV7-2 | CASSPWGTQYF | TGTGCCAGCAGCCCCTGGGGGACCCAGTACTTC
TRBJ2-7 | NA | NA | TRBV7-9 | CASSARQISYEQYF | TGTGCCAGCAGCGCCAGACAGATATCCTACGAGCAGTACTTC
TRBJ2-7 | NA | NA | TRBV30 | CAWSVRNEQYF | TGTGCCTGGAGTGTAAGGAACGAGCAGTACTTC
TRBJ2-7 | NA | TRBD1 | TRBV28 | CASIPQGASHEQYF | TGTGCCAGCATTCCCCAGGGGGCATCCCACGAGCAGTACTTC
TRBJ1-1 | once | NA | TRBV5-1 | CTSSFGAPGNTEAFF | TGCACCAGCAGCTTTGGTGCCCCAGGGAACACTGAAGCTTTCTTT
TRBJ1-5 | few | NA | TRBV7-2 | CASSLKPDQPQHF | TGTGCCAGCAGCTTAAAGCCGGATCAGCCCCAGCATTTT
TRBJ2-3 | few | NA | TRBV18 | CASSPSLTDTQYF | TGTGCCAGCTCACCATCCCTCACAGATACGCAGTATTTT
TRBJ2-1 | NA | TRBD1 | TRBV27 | CASLRRDRGINEQFF | TGTGCCAGTTTACGCCGGGACAGGGGGATCAATGAGCAGTTCTTC
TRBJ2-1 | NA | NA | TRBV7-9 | CASNGLSGNEQFF | TGTGCCAGCAATGGGCTTAGCGGTAATGAGCAGTTCTTC
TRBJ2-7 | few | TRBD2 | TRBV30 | CAWRPGGNTYEQYF | TGTGCCTGGAGGCCCGGGGGGAACACCTACGAGCAGTACTTC
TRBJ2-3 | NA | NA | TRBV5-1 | CASSLGRGNTDTQYF | TGCGCCAGCAGCCTGGGGCGGGGCAACACAGATACGCAGTATTTT
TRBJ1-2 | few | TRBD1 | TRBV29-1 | CSVEQGANYGYTF | TGCAGCGTTGAACAGGGGGCCAACTATGGCTACACCTTC
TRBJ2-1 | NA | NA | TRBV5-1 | CASSLGDYNEQFF | TGCGCCAGCAGCTTGGGCGACTACAATGAGCAGTTCTTC
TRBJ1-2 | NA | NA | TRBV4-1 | CASSQDEGLNYGYTF | TGCGCCAGCAGCCAAGATGAAGGCCTTAACTATGGCTACACCTTC
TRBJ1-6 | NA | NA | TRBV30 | CAWNRENSPLHF | TGTGCCTGGAACAGGGAAAATTCACCCCTCCACTTT
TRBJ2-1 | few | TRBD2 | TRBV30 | CACQRIAGSSYNEQFF | TGTGCCTGTCAGAGGATAGCGGGAAGCTCCTACAATGAGCAGTTCTTC